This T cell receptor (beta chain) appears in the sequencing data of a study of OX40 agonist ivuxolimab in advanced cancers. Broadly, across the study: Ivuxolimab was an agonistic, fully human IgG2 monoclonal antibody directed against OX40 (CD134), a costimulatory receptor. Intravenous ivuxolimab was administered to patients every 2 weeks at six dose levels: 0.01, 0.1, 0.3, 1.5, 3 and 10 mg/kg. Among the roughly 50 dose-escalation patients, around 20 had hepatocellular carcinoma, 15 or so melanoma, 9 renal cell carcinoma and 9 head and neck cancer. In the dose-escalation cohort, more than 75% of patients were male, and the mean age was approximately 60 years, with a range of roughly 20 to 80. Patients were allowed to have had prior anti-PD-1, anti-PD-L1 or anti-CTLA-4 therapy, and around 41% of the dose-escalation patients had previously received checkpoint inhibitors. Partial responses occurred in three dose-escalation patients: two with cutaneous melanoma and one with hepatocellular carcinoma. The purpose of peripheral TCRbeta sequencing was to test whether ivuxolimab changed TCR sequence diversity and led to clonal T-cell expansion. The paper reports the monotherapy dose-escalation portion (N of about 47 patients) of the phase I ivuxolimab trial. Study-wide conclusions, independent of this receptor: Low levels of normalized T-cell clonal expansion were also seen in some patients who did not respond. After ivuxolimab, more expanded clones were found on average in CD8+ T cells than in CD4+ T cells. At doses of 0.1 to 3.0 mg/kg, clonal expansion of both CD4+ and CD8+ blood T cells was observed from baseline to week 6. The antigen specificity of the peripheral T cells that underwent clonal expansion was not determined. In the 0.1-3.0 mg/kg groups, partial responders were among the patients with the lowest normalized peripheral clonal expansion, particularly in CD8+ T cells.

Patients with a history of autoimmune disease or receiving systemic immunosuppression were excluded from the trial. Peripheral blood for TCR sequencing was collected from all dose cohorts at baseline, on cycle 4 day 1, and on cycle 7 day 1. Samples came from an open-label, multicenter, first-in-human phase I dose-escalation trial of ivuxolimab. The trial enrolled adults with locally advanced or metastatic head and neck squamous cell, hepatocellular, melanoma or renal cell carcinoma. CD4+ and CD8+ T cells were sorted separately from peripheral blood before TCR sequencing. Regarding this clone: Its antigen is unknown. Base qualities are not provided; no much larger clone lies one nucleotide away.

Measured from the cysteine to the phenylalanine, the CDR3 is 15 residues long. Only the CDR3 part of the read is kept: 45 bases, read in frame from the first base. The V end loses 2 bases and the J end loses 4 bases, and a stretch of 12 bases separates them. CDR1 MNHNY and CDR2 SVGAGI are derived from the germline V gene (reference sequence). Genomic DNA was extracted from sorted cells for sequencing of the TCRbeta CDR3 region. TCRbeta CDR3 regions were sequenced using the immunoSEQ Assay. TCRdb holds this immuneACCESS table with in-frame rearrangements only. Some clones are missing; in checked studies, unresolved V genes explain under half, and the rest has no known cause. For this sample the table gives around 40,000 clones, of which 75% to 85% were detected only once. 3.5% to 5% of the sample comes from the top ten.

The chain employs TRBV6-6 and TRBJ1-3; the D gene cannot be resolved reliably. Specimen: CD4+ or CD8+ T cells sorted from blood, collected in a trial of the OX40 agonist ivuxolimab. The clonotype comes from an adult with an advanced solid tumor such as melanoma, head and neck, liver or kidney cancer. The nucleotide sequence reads TGTGCCAGCAGTTACCACGGGCGGAGCGGAAACACCATATATTTT. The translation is CASSYHGRSGNTIYF.